This TCR beta chain was found in a study of shared clonotypes between healthy human individuals. Method: immunoSEQ multiplex PCR; TCRdb's copy keeps in-frame clones and lacks some. The table includes about 670,000 clones, less than 80% detected once. Germline loops: CDR1 GTSNPN, CDR2 SVGIG (reference sequence). The length of the CDR3 is 10 residues. V was pared by 1 base and J by 6 bases, with 4 bases between. This TCR was recovered from a woman in her twenties or thirties in good health. The rearrangement joins TRBV30 to TRBJ2-7; D unclear. Sequencing was performed on memory CD4+ T cells sorted from blood. Subset meaning: CD45RA-negative fraction. The DNA for the CDR3 is TGTGCCTGGAGTGGCTCCGAGCAGTACTTC. Translation: CAWSGSEQYF. Looking up the rest from reference TRBV30 and TRBJ2-7 gives the full variable domain: SQTIHQWPATLVQPVGSPLSLECTVEGTSNPNLYWYRQAAGRGLQLLFYSVGIGQISSEVPQNLSASRPQDRQFILSSKKLLLSDSGFYLCAWSGSEQYFGPGTRLTVT.